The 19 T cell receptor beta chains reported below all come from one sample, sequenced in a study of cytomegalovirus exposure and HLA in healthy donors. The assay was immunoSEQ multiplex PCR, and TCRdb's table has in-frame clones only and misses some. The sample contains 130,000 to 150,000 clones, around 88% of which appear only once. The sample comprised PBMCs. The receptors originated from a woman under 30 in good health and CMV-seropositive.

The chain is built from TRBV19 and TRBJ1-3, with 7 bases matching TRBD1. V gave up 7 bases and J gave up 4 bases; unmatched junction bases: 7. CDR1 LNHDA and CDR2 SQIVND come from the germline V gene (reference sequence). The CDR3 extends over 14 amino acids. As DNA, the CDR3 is TGTGCCAGTAACCGGGGACAGCTCGGAAACACCATATATTTT. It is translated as CASNRGQLGNTIYF.

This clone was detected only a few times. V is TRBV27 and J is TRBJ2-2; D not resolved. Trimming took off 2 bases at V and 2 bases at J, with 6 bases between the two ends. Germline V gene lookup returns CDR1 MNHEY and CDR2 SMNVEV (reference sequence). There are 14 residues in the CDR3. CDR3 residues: CASSLGPNTGELFF. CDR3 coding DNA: TGTGCCAGCAGTTTAGGCCCAAACACCGGGGAGCTGTTTTTT.

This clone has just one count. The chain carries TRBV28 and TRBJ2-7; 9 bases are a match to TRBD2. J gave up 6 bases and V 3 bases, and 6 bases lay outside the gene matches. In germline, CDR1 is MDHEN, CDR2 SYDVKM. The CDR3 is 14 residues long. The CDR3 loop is CASSFAAGGREQYF. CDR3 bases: TGTGCCAGCAGTTTTGCGGCGGGAGGGCGCGAGCAGTACTTC. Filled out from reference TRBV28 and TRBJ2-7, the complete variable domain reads DVKVTQSSRYLVKRTGEKVFLECVQDMDHENMFWYRQDPGLGLRLIYFSYDVKMKEKGDIPEGYSVSREKKERFSLILESASTNQTSMYLCASSFAAGGREQYFGPGTRLTVT.

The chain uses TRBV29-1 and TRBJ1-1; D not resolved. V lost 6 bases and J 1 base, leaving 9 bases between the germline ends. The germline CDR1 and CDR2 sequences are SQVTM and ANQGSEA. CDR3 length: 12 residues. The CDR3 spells CSVPAGNTEAFF. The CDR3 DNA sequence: TGCAGCGTACCTGCGGGGAACACTGAAGCTTTCTTT.

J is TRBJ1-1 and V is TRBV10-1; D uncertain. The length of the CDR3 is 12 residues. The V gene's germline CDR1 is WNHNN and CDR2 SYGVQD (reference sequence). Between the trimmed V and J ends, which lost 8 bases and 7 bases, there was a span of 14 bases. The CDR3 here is CASQHERSEAFF. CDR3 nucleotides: TGCGCCAGCCAACATGAGAGGAGTGAAGCTTTCTTT.

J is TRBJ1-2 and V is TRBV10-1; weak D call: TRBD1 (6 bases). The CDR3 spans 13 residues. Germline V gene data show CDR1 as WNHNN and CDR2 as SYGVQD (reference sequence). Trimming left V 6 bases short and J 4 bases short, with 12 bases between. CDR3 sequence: CASSQGLGYGYTF. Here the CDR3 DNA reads TGCGCCAGCAGCCAGGGGCTCGGCTATGGCTACACCTTC.

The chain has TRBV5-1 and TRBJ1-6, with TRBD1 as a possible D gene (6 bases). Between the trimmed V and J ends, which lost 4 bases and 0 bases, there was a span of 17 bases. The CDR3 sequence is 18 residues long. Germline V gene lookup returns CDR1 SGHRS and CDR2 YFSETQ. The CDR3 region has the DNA TGCGCCAGCAGCAAGGACAGCAGGACACTCTCCTATAATTCACCCCTCCACTTT. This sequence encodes CASSKDSRTLSYNSPLHF.

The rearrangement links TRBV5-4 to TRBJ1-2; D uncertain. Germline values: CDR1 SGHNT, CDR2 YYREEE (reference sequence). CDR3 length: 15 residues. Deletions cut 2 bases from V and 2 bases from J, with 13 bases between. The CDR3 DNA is TGTGCCAGCAGCTTTCGCTCGGGTGGGAACTATGGCTACACCTTC. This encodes CASSFRSGGNYGYTF.

CDR3 bases: TGTGCCAGCAGCTCTAGAGGACAGGGCACGGCAGAGACCCAGTACTTC. Its protein product is CASSSRGQGTAETQYF. The chain links TRBV7-8 to TRBJ2-5, with 8 bases matching TRBD1. This CDR3 spans 16 amino acids. Per germline, CDR1 SGHVS and CDR2 FQNEAQ. After removal of 4 bases from V and 4 bases from J, the junction contained 11 bases not matched to a gene. The whole variable domain, filled in from reference TRBV7-8 and TRBJ2-5, reads GAGVSQSPRYKVAKRGQDVALRCDPISGHVSLFWYQQALGQGPEFLTYFQNEAQLDKSGLPSDRFFAERPEGSVSTLKIQRTQQEDSAVYLCASSSRGQGTAETQYFGPGTRLLVL.

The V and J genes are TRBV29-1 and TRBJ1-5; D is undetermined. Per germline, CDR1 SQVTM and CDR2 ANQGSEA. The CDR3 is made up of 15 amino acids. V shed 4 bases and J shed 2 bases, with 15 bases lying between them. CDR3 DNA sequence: TGCAGCGTTGTTACCCCCGGGAGGGGCAATCAGCCCCAGCATTTT. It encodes CSVVTPGRGNQPQHF.

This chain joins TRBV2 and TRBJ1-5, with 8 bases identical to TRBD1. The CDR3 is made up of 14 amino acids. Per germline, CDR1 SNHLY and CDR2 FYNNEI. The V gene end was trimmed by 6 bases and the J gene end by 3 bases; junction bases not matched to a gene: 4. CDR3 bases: TGTGCCAGCAGGGGGGACAGGAACAATCAGCCCCAGCATTTT. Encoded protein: CASRGDRNNQPQHF.

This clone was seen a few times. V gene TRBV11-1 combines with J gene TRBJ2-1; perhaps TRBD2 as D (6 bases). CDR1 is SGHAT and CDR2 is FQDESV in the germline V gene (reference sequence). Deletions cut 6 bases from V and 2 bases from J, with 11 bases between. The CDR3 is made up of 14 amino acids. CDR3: CASREGTTYNEQFF. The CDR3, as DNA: TGTGCCAGCAGGGAGGGAACGACCTACAATGAGCAGTTCTTC.

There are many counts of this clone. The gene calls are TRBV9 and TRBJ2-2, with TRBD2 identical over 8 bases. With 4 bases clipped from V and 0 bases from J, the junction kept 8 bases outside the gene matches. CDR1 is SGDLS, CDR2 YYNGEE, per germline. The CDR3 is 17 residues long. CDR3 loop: CASSTLPAGANTGELFF. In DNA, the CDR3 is TGTGCCAGCAGCACCCTACCAGCGGGGGCGAACACCGGGGAGCTGTTTTTT.

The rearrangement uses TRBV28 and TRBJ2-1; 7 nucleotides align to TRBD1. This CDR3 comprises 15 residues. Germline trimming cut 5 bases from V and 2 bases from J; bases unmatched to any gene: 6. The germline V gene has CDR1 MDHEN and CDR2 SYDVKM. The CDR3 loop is CASSLDRAPYNEQFF. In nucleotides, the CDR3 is TGTGCCAGCAGTCTCGACAGGGCCCCCTACAATGAGCAGTTCTTC.

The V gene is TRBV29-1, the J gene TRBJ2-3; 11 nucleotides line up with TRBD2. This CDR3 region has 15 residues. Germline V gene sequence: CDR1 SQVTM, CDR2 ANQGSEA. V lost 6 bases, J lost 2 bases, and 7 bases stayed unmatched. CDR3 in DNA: TGCAGCGTCCTGGGACTAGCGGCGAACACAGATACGCAGTATTTT. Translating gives CSVLGLAANTDTQYF.

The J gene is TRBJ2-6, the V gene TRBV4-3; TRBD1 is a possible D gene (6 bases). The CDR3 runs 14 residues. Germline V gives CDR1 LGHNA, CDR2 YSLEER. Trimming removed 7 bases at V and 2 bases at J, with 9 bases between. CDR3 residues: CASTNRAGANVLTF. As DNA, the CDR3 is TGCGCCAGCACGAACAGGGCTGGGGCCAACGTCCTGACTTTC.

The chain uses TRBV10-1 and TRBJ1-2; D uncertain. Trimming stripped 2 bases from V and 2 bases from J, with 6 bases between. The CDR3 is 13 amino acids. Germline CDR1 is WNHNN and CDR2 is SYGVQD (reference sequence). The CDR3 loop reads CASSETENYGYTF. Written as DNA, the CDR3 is TGCGCCAGCAGTGAGACAGAGAACTATGGCTACACCTTC.

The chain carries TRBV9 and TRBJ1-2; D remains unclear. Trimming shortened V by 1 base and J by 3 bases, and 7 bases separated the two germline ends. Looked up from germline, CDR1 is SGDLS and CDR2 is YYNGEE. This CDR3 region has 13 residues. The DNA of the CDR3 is TGTGCCAGCAGCGTACGACGGGACTATGGCTACACCTTC. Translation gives CASSVRRDYGYTF.

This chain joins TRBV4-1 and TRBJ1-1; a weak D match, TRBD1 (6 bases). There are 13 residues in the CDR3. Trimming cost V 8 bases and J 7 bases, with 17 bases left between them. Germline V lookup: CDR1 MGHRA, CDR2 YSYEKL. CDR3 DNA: TGCGCCAGCGGGAGGGGGAGTTGGGTTGAAGCTTTCTTT. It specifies CASGRGSWVEAFF.